This T cell receptor beta chain was documented in a study of control samples from healthy donors and cancer patients. Generated by immunoSEQ multiplex PCR, the TCRdb table keeps only in-frame clones and is missing some. The sample holds approximately 80,000 clones, over 75% seen once. The CDR3 consists of 15 residues. Per germline, CDR1 SNHLY and CDR2 FYNNEI. V was trimmed by 4 bases and J by 2 bases, leaving 15 bases between them. The sample comprised blood. V and J are TRBV2 and TRBJ2-7; tentatively, D is TRBD1 (6 bases). The sequence was obtained from a woman in her forties or fifties in good health. CDR3 nucleotides: TGTGCCAGCAGTGGACAGGACCTTCAAACCTACGAGCAGTACTTC. Residues: CASSGQDLQTYEQYF.